The T cell receptor beta chain under discussion was sequenced for a study of human T cells and chemical hapten exposure. Germline V gene sequence: CDR1 SEHNR, CDR2 FQNEAQ (reference sequence). The CDR3 runs 14 residues. V was cut by 4 bases and J by 2 bases, with 11 bases left in between. Noted time point: healthy volunteer bleed at 6 weeks. Unfractionated whole blood was the source of the extracted total RNA. Single cDNA molecules in the library carried unique molecular identifiers attached during preparation. TCRdb reprocessed the RACE reads via MiXCR and lists one record per CDR3 protein. This table has 35,000 to 55,000 distinct CDR3 sequences, about 3.7% appearing once. This clonotype was counted ten times or more.

This TCR came from a human donor in good health. Some clones in this sample may be carry-over from other donors' samples. The gene calls are TRBV7-9 and TRBJ1-2; no clear D gene. Sequencing was done on a sample of whole blood. The chain's CDR3 is CASSSSEGNYGYTF. CDR3 nucleotides: TGTGCCAGCAGCTCTTCGGAGGGCAACTATGGCTACACCTTC.